One and the same sample provided the 11 T cell receptor beta chains below, sequenced in a study of blood T cell repertoires in COVID-19. Sequencing was performed with immunoSEQ multiplex PCR; in TCRdb, only in-frame clones are kept and a portion is missing. The top ten hold more than 20% of the sample, which has some 69,000 clones, about four fifths seen once. Material for sequencing was peripheral blood. The source of these receptors is a woman in her 70s with acute or convalescent COVID-19.

The chain has TRBV3-1 (or the pseudogene TRBV3-2) and TRBJ2-7; D uncertain. The germline V and J ends were trimmed by 5 bases and 2 bases, with 13 bases remaining between them. Germline lookup yields CDR1 LGHDT and CDR2 YNNKEL (reference sequence). The CDR3 extends over 14 amino acids. CDR3 amino acids: CASSTTQVPYEQYF. The CDR3 nucleotides read TGTGCCAGCAGCACTACGCAAGTCCCCTACGAGCAGTACTTC.

For the CDR3, the DNA is TGTGCCAGCAGCTTGGTTAGCGGGAGCACAGATACGCAGTATTTT. The encoded protein is CASSLVSGSTDTQYF. V is TRBV7-6 and J is TRBJ2-3; 7 positions match TRBD2. Germline CDR1 reads SGHVS; CDR2 reads FNYEAQ. With 3 bases clipped from V and 0 bases from J, the junction kept 3 bases outside the gene matches. This CDR3 region has 15 residues. Based on the CDR3 plus reference TRBV7-6 and TRBJ2-3, the full variable domain is GAGVSQSPRYKVTKRGQDVALRCDPISGHVSLYWYRQALGQGPEFLTYFNYEAQQDKSGLPNDRFSAERPEGSISTLTIQRTEQRDSAMYRCASSLVSGSTDTQYFGPGTRLTVL.

V gene TRBV29-1 combines with J gene TRBJ1-3; D not resolved. Looked up from germline, CDR1 is SQVTM and CDR2 is ANQGSEA. The V end lost 0 bases, the J end lost 0 bases, and 6 bases lay between the germline ends. The CDR3 extends over 14 amino acids. CDR3 sequence (DNA): TGCAGCGTTGAAGACAGTTACTCTGGAAACACCATATATTTT. Translating gives CSVEDSYSGNTIYF.

The chain carries TRBV19 and TRBJ1-1; 8 bases map to TRBD1. This CDR3 region has 15 residues. The germline CDR1 and CDR2 sequences are LNHDA and SQIVND (reference sequence). J was trimmed by 0 bases and V by 7 bases; bases with no gene match: 7. The CDR3 reads CASTLGQGMNTEAFF. CDR3 bases: TGTGCCAGTACCCTTGGACAGGGCATGAACACTGAAGCTTTCTTT.

The chain joins TRBV7-3 to TRBJ2-1; 11 nucleotides line up with TRBD2. CDR1 is SGHTA and CDR2 is FQGTGA in the germline V gene. V lost 5 bases to trimming and J lost 4 bases; unmatched junction nucleotides: 10. This CDR3 region has 17 residues. Written as DNA, the CDR3 is TGTGCCAGCAGCATGACTAGCGGGAAGTCTGGGTACAATGAGCAGTTCTTC. Protein product: CASSMTSGKSGYNEQFF.

The genes are TRBV11-2 and TRBJ1-2; D is ambiguous. CDR1 SGHAT and CDR2 FQNNGV come from the germline V gene. The CDR3 extends over 11 amino acids. V was shortened by 7 bases and J by 2 bases, with 5 bases between the two germline ends. CDR3 sequence reads: CASMSNYGYTF. The CDR3 DNA is TGTGCCAGCATGTCAAACTATGGCTACACCTTC. The full variable domain, completed using reference TRBV11-2 and TRBJ1-2, is EAGVAQSPRYKIIEKRQSVAFWCNPISGHATLYWYQQILGQGPKLLIQFQNNGVVDDSQLPKDRFSAERLKGVDSTLKIQPAKLEDSAVYLCASMSNYGYTFGSGTRLTVV.

The chain joins TRBV10-3 to TRBJ2-7; D gene uncertain. The CDR3 is 13 amino acids. Trimming stripped 3 bases from V and 5 bases from J, with 11 bases between. The germline V gene has CDR1 ENHRY and CDR2 SYGVKD. CDR3 residues: CAISDRPADEQYF. The CDR3 nucleotides read TGTGCCATCAGTGACAGGCCCGCCGACGAGCAGTACTTC.

V gene TRBV12-3 or TRBV12-4 combines with J gene TRBJ1-1; D is unresolved. V was pared by 5 bases and J by 1 base, with 5 bases between. The CDR3 is made up of 12 amino acids. This CDR3 is CASSPENTEAFF. DNA for the CDR3: TGTGCCAGCAGTCCAGAGAACACTGAAGCTTTCTTT.

The chain uses TRBV2 and TRBJ1-2; TRBD1 matches at 10 bases. The CDR3 covers 14 residues. Germline V gene data show CDR1 as SNHLY and CDR2 as FYNNEI. V dropped 4 bases and J dropped 4; count of bases not matched to a gene: 3. CDR3 in DNA: TGTGCCAGCAGTGGGACAGGGGGAGTCTATGGCTACACCTTC. Translating it yields CASSGTGGVYGYTF. Based on the CDR3 plus reference TRBV2 and TRBJ1-2, the full variable domain is EPEVTQTPSHQVTQMGQEVILRCVPISNHLYFYWYRQILGQKVEFLVSFYNNEISEKSEIFDDQFSVERPDGSNFTLKIRSTKLEDSAMYFCASSGTGGVYGYTFGSGTRLTVV.

This chain connects TRBV19 to TRBJ1-1, with a tentative D call TRBD1 (6 bases). CDR3 length equals 13 residues. In germline, CDR1 is LNHDA, CDR2 SQIVND (reference sequence). The germline V and J ends were trimmed by 4 bases and 1 base, with 7 bases remaining between them. This CDR3 is CASSTDRNTEAFF. In DNA, the CDR3 is TGTGCCAGTAGTACGGACAGGAACACTGAAGCTTTCTTT.

V gene TRBV11-1 combines with J gene TRBJ2-7, with TRBD2 as a possible D gene (5 bases). The CDR3 extends over 13 amino acids. The germline gives CDR1 SGHAT, CDR2 FQDESV (reference sequence). V was trimmed by 8 bases and J by 2 bases, leaving 13 bases between them. CDR3 protein: CASSRGSPYEQYF. For the CDR3, the DNA is TGTGCCAGCTCCCGCGGGTCACCCTACGAGCAGTACTTC.